These 7 T cell receptor beta chains were sequenced from one sample in a study of T cell repertoires in cytomegalovirus infection. TCRdb re-analysed the reads in MiXCR, keeping a single row per CDR3 protein. This repertoire shows around 530,000 distinct CDR3 sequences, about 25% found once; its top ten account for roughly 13%. Sequenced: PBMCs. These receptors came from a human donor in good health (CMV status not recorded). Some clones in this sample may be carry-over from other donors' samples.

This clonotype was detected a few times. The V gene is TRBV19, the J gene TRBJ1-5; D not resolved. There are 12 residues in the CDR3. The V gene lost 3 bases and the J gene lost 7 bases, with 7 bases spanning the gap. The germline CDR1 and CDR2 sequences are LNHDA and SQIVND (reference sequence). Here the CDR3 DNA reads TGTGCCAGTAGTATCCTTAGACAGCCCCAGCATTTT. It encodes CASSILRQPQHF.

There are many counts of this clonotype. The V gene is TRBV7-6, the J gene TRBJ1-6, with D possibly matching TRBD1 (5 bases). Germline CDR1 reads SGHVS; CDR2 reads FNYEAQ. Trimming left V 1 base short and J 8 bases short, with 15 bases between. This CDR3 contains 16 residues. Here the CDR3 DNA reads TGTGCCAGCAGCTTAGAGGCGGGGGGAGGGGATTCACCCCTCCACTTT. Amino acids: CASSLEAGGGDSPLHF. Full variable domain (missing parts from reference TRBV7-6 and TRBJ1-6): GAGVSQSPRYKVTKRGQDVALRCDPISGHVSLYWYRQALGQGPEFLTYFNYEAQQDKSGLPNDRFSAERPEGSISTLTIQRTEQRDSAMYRCASSLEAGGGDSPLHFGNGTRLTVT.

Ten or more counts support this clonotype. The rearrangement uses TRBV11-2 and TRBJ1-6; the match to TRBD1 covers 8 bases. Germline lookup yields CDR1 SGHAT and CDR2 FQNNGV. V lost 4 bases and J lost 8; bases outside the gene matches: 13. The CDR3 has 17 residues. CDR3 in amino acids: CASSSGTGSLGDSPLHF. The CDR3 coding sequence is TGTGCCAGCAGCTCCGGGACAGGATCGTTGGGGGATTCACCCCTCCACTTT.

This clonotype was counted at least ten times. The CDR3 region has the DNA TGTGCCAGCAGTGAACAGGTCGAGATGACTGAAGCTTTCTTT. Translation: CASSEQVEMTEAFF. The chain uses TRBV6-1 and TRBJ1-1; D uncertain. In germline, CDR1 is MNHNS, CDR2 SASEGT. V was shortened by 2 bases and J by 5 bases, with 12 bases between the two germline ends. The CDR3 length is 14 residues.

This clonotype has ten or more counts. The chain carries TRBV7-6 and TRBJ2-5; no clear D gene. CDR3 length equals 13 residues. Trimming removed 5 bases from V and 4 bases from J, with 11 bases in between. Per the germline V gene, CDR1 is SGHVS and CDR2 is FNYEAQ. The CDR3 reads CASSPGVVETQYF. CDR3 bases: TGTGCCAGCAGCCCCGGAGTGGTAGAGACCCAGTACTTC. The whole variable domain, filled in from reference TRBV7-6 and TRBJ2-5, reads GAGVSQSPRYKVTKRGQDVALRCDPISGHVSLYWYRQALGQGPEFLTYFNYEAQQDKSGLPNDRFSAERPEGSISTLTIQRTEQRDSAMYRCASSPGVVETQYFGPGTRLLVL.

This clonotype has a count of ten or more. J is TRBJ2-1 and V is TRBV7-2, with 8 positions matching TRBD2. The V and J ends lost 5 bases and 4 bases, in that order; junction bases with no gene match: 10. Germline-derived CDR1 and CDR2 are SGHTA and FQGNSA. The CDR3 runs to 16 residues. CDR3 nucleotide sequence: TGTGCCAGCAGCCAGGTACCGGGACTAGGGTACAATGAGCAGTTCTTC. It codes for CASSQVPGLGYNEQFF.

This clonotype was recorded only once. The chain links TRBV30 to TRBJ1-5, with D perhaps matching TRBD1 (5 bases). CDR1 GTSNPN and CDR2 SVGIG come from the germline V gene (reference sequence). Trimming stripped 2 bases from V and 5 bases from J, with 10 bases between. The CDR3 length is 13 residues. CDR3: CAWSISRDQPQHF. CDR3 sequence (DNA): TGTGCCTGGAGTATAAGCAGGGATCAGCCCCAGCATTTT.